This TCR beta chain originates from a study of metastatic and nonmetastatic thyroid tumors. Findings of the study overall: Malignant tumors reportedly showed significantly higher TCR beta diversity than benign nodules in both blood and tumor.

TCRdb re-called clones via MiXCR from the PCR reads. Among some 33,000 clones listed, 15% were seen once. Comment on this clone: The antigen is unknown.

The germline gives CDR1 LGHDT, CDR2 YNNKEL (reference sequence). The CDR3 has 12 amino acids. Trimming removed 10 bases from V and 1 base from J, with 11 bases in between. Patients underwent thyroid surgery, and none had received any treatment before it. The chain employs TRBV3-1 and TRBJ2-7; the D is unclear. The receptor was isolated from a male donor with papillary thyroid cancer or a benign thyroid nodule (not recorded which). Some clones in this sample may be carry-over from other donors' samples. The sample consisted of blood. CDR3 sequence (DNA): TGTGCCATCATCCAAGGTTCCTACGAGCAGTACTTC. Encoded protein: CAIIQGSYEQYF.